A single sample is the source of the 28 T cell receptor beta chains below, sequenced in a study of tumor and adjacent non-tumor tissue in lung cancer. The template was RNA from unsorted bulk tissue. A modified ARM-PCR protocol with three rounds of nested PCR amplified TCRbeta. TCRdb called the multiplex PCR reads again in MiXCR, with one record for every CDR3 protein. Here the sample spans 90,000 or so distinct CDR3 sequences, about 66% being singletons. Sequencing was done on a sample of lung tumor tissue. All receptors derive from a man between 65 and 85 years old with non-small cell lung cancer.

Concerning this clonotype: This may come from a read error, since a much larger clone is one base off. The CDR3 spells CASSLDLRNEQFF. CDR3 nucleotides: TGTGCCAGCAGCTTGGACTTACGGAATGAGCAGTTCTTC. J is TRBJ2-1 and V is TRBV5-6; the D is unclear. The CDR3 runs 13 residues. Germline values: CDR1 SGHDT, CDR2 YYEEEE. Between the trimmed V and J ends, which lost 0 bases and 7 bases, there was a span of 8 bases.

The chain links TRBV11-1 to TRBJ2-2, with D unclear. The CDR3 has 14 amino acids. Germline V gene lookup returns CDR1 SGHAT and CDR2 FQDESV (reference sequence). V lost 0 bases to trimming and J lost 10 bases, with 12 bases between them. CDR3 protein: CASSLAPGPPELFF. The CDR3 region has the DNA TGTGCCAGCAGCTTAGCTCCGGGCCCCCCGGAGCTGTTTTTT.

As regards this clonotype: The junction does not match germline at one end; this may be a read error. The chain links TRBV28 to TRBJ1-6; D might be TRBD1 (6 bases). Germline CDR1 reads MDHEN; CDR2 reads SYDVKM. The CDR3 spans 17 residues. CDR3 in amino acids: CTSKPDRGRFYNSPLHF. The CDR3 nucleotides read TGTACCAGCAAACCCGACCGGGGGCGCTTCTATAATTCACCCCTCCACTTT. Drawing the rest from reference TRBV28 and TRBJ1-6, the complete variable domain is DVKVTQSSRYLVKRTGEKVFLECVQDMDHENMFWYRQDPGLGLRLIYFSYDVKMKEKGDIPEGYSVSREKKERFSLILESASTNQTSMYLCTSKPDRGRFYNSPLHFGNGTRLTVT.

A word on this clonotype: A read error is possible here, since a much larger clone lies one base away. The chain uses TRBV6-1 and TRBJ2-4; D uncertain. The germline CDR1 and CDR2 sequences are MNHNS and SASEGT. This CDR3 is 11 amino acids long. V lost 6 bases and J lost 9, with 9 bases in between. CDR3 region: CASREISIQYF. The CDR3 nucleotides are TGTGCCAGCAGGGAGATAAGCATTCAGTACTTC.

In its sample, this clonotype was seen a few times. The chain joins TRBV7-9 to TRBJ1-6; 7 bases are shared with TRBD1. This CDR3 has 15 amino acids. V shed 5 bases, J shed 8 bases, and the junction held 9 bases outside the gene matches. Per germline, CDR1 SEHNR and CDR2 FQNEAQ (reference sequence). The CDR3: CASSQTQGVHSPLHF. The CDR3 bases are TGTGCCAGCAGCCAAACCCAGGGGGTTCATTCACCCCTCCACTTT.

For this clonotype: This may come from a read error, since a much larger clone is one base off. The chain links TRBV29-1 to TRBJ2-7; TRBD2 matches at 10 bases. Per the germline V gene, CDR1 is SQVTM and CDR2 is ANQGSEA. The CDR3 covers 15 residues. Losses at the gene ends were 1 base for V and 3 bases for J; bases not matched to a gene: 6. CDR3 sequence (DNA): TGCAGCGTTGAAGCACGGGCTAGCGGGAGCTACGAGCAGTACTTC. Encoded protein: CSVEARASGSYEQYF.

The rearrangement joins TRBV29-1 to TRBJ2-1; weak D call: TRBD1 (5 bases). Germline-derived CDR1 and CDR2 are SQVTM and ANQGSEA. The CDR3 length is 14 residues. Here the CDR3 DNA reads TGCAGTGTTTTTACCGACAGCCCCTACAATGAGCAGTTCTTC. Protein: CSVFTDSPYNEQFF.

This clonotype was counted a few times. A read error may account for a junction end that differs from germline. This rearrangement joins TRBV5-8 to TRBJ1-1, with TRBD1 matching over 9 bases. This CDR3 spans 19 amino acids. CDR1 SGHTS and CDR2 YDEGEE come from the germline V gene. CDR3 bases: TGTGCCGGCAGTACCGCCCGAGGACAGGGGCGCAGGTGGTACGCTGAAGCTTTCTTT. Translation: CAGSTARGQGRRWYAEAFF.

This clonotype was picked up many times. A much larger clone sits a single nucleotide away, making a read error possible. In DNA form, the CDR3 reads TGTGCCAGCAGCCCGGAACCAGGCCAGTACAATGAGCAGTTCTTC. It codes for CASSPEPGQYNEQFF. The chain is built from TRBV11-2 and TRBJ2-1; D ambiguous. V was shortened by 5 bases and J by 4 bases, with 15 bases between the two germline ends. The germline V gene has CDR1 SGHAT and CDR2 FQNNGV. The CDR3 loop spans 15 amino acids.

The chain carries TRBV7-8 and TRBJ1-2; D gene ambiguous. The CDR3 runs to 14 residues. V lost 9 bases, J lost 4 bases, and 18 bases lay in between. Germline V gene data show CDR1 as SGHVS and CDR2 as FQNEAQ. The CDR3 bases are TGTGCCAGTATCTCTCTTACGGGCTCCTATGGCTACACCTTC. Translating gives CASISLTGSYGYTF. Drawing the rest from reference TRBV7-8 and TRBJ1-2, the complete variable domain is GAGVSQSPRYKVAKRGQDVALRCDPISGHVSLFWYQQALGQGPEFLTYFQNEAQLDKSGLPSDRFFAERPEGSVSTLKIQRTQQEDSAVYLCASISLTGSYGYTFGSGTRLTVV.

This clonotype showed up just once. The junction departs from germline at one end; a sequencing error may be responsible. The chain has TRBV5-1 and TRBJ1-4; D unclear. The CDR3 runs 15 residues. Germline V CDR1 and CDR2: SGHRS, YFSETQ. CDR3 nucleotides: TGCGTCAGCAGCTTGGGTTTGCAGGCTAATGAAAGGCTGTTTTTT. This codes for CVSSLGLQANERLFF.

CDR3 coding DNA: TGTGCCAGCAGCCCTATTGCCGGGACAGGTATCTACGAGCAGTACTTC. This codes for CASSPIAGTGIYEQYF. The chain is built from TRBV11-2 and TRBJ2-7, with 8 bases aligning to TRBD1. Trimming took 5 bases from V and 3 from J; bases not matched to a gene: 12. Germline CDR1 SGHAT, CDR2 FQNNGV. The CDR3 runs to 16 residues.

The chain carries TRBV6-1 and TRBJ2-1, with a possible D match to TRBD2 (6 bases). CDR1 and CDR2 from the germline V gene are MNHNS and SASEGT. The CDR3 length is 14 residues. V gave up 1 base and J gave up 7 bases, with 11 bases separating them. The CDR3 nucleotides are TGTGCCAGCAGTGAAGGGTTAGCGGTAAATGAGCAGTTCTTC. It is translated as CASSEGLAVNEQFF.

The chain recombines TRBV11-3 with TRBJ2-5, with D possibly TRBD2 on 7 matching bases. CDR1 is SGHNT, CDR2 YENEEA, per germline. Deletions cut 5 bases from V and 4 bases from J, with 17 bases between. CDR3 length: 15 residues. For the CDR3, the DNA is TGTGCCAGCAGCCTGGGGGGCGGGAGCGGAGAGACCCAGTACTTC. This encodes CASSLGGGSGETQYF.

As to this clonotype: Germline and junction disagree at one end, which may indicate a read error. The genes are TRBV11-2 and TRBJ2-2; either TRBD1 or TRBD2 may fit D (5 bases each). The CDR3 extends over 13 amino acids. Germline CDR1 reads SGHAT; CDR2 reads FQNNGV. In DNA, the CDR3 is TGTGCCAGCGGGACCACTAACATCGGGGAGCTGTTCTTT. Its translation is CASGTTNIGELFF.

A word on this clonotype: Relative to the germline gene, one junction end is altered; a read error may explain this. The chain has TRBV11-2 and TRBJ2-3; D is perhaps TRBD1 (5 bases). The CDR3 extends over 14 amino acids. In germline, CDR1 is SGHAT, CDR2 FQNNGV. CDR3 DNA: TGTGCCAGCAGCTGGCAGGGTACCCCAGATACTCAGTGTTTT. It codes for CASSWQGTPDTQCF.

A note on this clonotype: Lacking the conserved final phenylalanine or tryptophan, this CDR3 likely reflects a read error. The chain combines TRBV5-1 with TRBJ2-1; D tentatively reads TRBD1 or TRBD2 (5 bases each). This CDR3 region has 14 residues. Trimming took off 4 bases at V and 3 bases at J, with 11 bases between the two ends. CDR1 and CDR2 from the germline V gene are SGHRS and YFSETQ. CDR3 in DNA: TGCGCCAGCAGCGGGACCTTATACTACAATGAGCAGTTCTTG. It yields the protein CASSGTLYYNEQFL.

This clonotype occurred many times. The chain links TRBV30 to TRBJ2-1; possibly TRBD2 for D (6 bases). CDR1 GTSNPN and CDR2 SVGIG come from the germline V gene (reference sequence). This CDR3 has 13 amino acids. V lost 2 bases and J 8 bases, leaving 13 bases between the germline ends. CDR3 amino acids: CAWSRDSRYEQFF. The CDR3 nucleotides read TGTGCCTGGAGTCGGGACTCCCGGTATGAGCAGTTCTTC.

To note about this clonotype: Since a much larger clone is just one base distant, this may be a read error. The chain carries TRBV20-1 and TRBJ1-4, with a possible D match to TRBD1 (5 bases). The CDR3 is 14 amino acids. V lost 3 bases and J lost 3, with 11 bases in between. Germline CDR1 reads DFQATT; CDR2 reads SNEGSKA (reference sequence). The CDR3: CSASPSRANEKLFF. The CDR3 DNA sequence: TGCAGTGCTAGCCCCAGCAGGGCTAATGAAAAACTGTTTTTT.

This clonotype was observed a few times. This chain links TRBV2 with TRBJ1-1, with TRBD1 matching over 7 bases. The V gene end was trimmed by 1 base and the J gene end by 6 bases; junction bases not matched to a gene: 14. The V gene's germline CDR1 is SNHLY and CDR2 FYNNEI. CDR3 length: 17 amino acids. In nucleotides, the CDR3 is TGTGCCAGCAGTGAAGGAGTCGGAGTAGGGGGCCGCGCTGAAGCTTTCTTT. As protein: CASSEGVGVGGRAEAFF.

About this clonotype: The conserved final phenylalanine or tryptophan is absent from the CDR3, which likely points to a read error. The gene calls are TRBV6-1 and TRBJ2-7, with D unclear. The CDR3 is 13 residues long. CDR1 is MNHNS and CDR2 is SASEGT in the germline V gene. The CDR3 nucleotides are TGTGTCAGCAGTGAACTACGAGGCTACGAGCAGTACTTA. The encoded protein is CVSSELRGYEQYL.

There are a few counts of this clonotype. The CDR3 region has the DNA TGTGCCAGCAGCTTGCAGGGGCTAGGAAGCAGTGAGCAGTTCTTC. Translating gives CASSLQGLGSSEQFF. This sequence joins TRBV11-2 and TRBJ2-1; D may be TRBD1 (6 bases). The CDR3 contains 15 residues. Trimming took 3 bases from V and 9 from J, leaving 18 bases between them. CDR1 is SGHAT, CDR2 FQNNGV, per germline.

In this sample, this clonotype turned up many times. This chain connects TRBV6-2 or TRBV6-3 to TRBJ2-1, with D tentatively TRBD2 (5 bases). Trimming removed 2 bases from V and 0 bases from J, with 5 bases in between. There are 14 residues in the CDR3. From germline, CDR1 is MNHEY and CDR2 SVGEGT. CDR3 sequence (DNA): TGTGCCAGCAGTTACGAGGGCTCCTACAATGAGCAGTTCTTC. This codes for CASSYEGSYNEQFF.

Note on this clonotype: The conserved phenylalanine or tryptophan is not found at the CDR3 terminus, so this likely reflects a read error. The J gene is TRBJ1-2, the V gene TRBV6-1, with D uncertain. The CDR3 length is 15 residues. V dropped 2 bases and J dropped 11 bases, with 21 bases sitting between them. Germline V gene lookup returns CDR1 MNHNS and CDR2 SASEGT. Written as DNA, the CDR3 is TGTGCCAGCAGTGAACAGGTTCTATCTCTCTATGCTTACACCCTC. As protein: CASSEQVLSLYAYTL.

The V and J genes are TRBV20-1 and TRBJ2-7; D is uncertain. The length of the CDR3 is 15 residues. The V gene's germline CDR1 is DFQATT and CDR2 SNEGSKA (reference sequence). V was trimmed by 0 bases and J by 0 bases, leaving 12 bases between them. In DNA form, the CDR3 reads TGCAGTGCTAGAGATCCTCGCAGGAGCTCCTACGAGCAGTACTTC. Its translation: CSARDPRRSSYEQYF.

The chain is built from TRBV6-6 and TRBJ1-2; 7 bases map to TRBD1. The CDR3 has 14 amino acids. V was pared by 6 bases and J by 13 bases, with 17 bases of the junction left unmatched. Germline lookup yields CDR1 MNHNY and CDR2 SVGAGI (reference sequence). This CDR3 reads CASRVLAGGARCTF. The CDR3, as DNA: TGTGCCAGCAGAGTACTCGCAGGGGGAGCGCGATGCACCTTC.

This clonotype has a count of ten or more. V and J are TRBV15 and TRBJ2-3; possibly TRBD1 or TRBD2 for D (5 bases each). This CDR3 spans 15 amino acids. Germline V CDR1 and CDR2: LNHNV, YYDKDF (reference sequence). V lost 6 bases, J lost 0 bases, and 13 bases lay in between. The CDR3 DNA sequence: TGTGCCACCAGGACGGTGGGGGTTAGCACAGATACGCAGTATTTT. This translates into CATRTVGVSTDTQYF.

As DNA, the CDR3 is TGTGCCAGCAGTCTAACAAGCTCTGGGATCAACGTCCTGACTTTC. It translates to CASSLTSSGINVLTF. The J gene is TRBJ2-6, the V gene TRBV6-6; D unresolved. This CDR3 contains 15 residues. Germline V lookup: CDR1 MNHNY, CDR2 SVGAGI (reference sequence). V gave up 5 bases and J gave up 9 bases, with 17 bases separating them.